This TCR beta chain derives from a study of cytomegalovirus exposure and HLA in healthy donors. About the research overall: Out of several hundred genotyped donors, approximately 84% belonged to the Caucasian-associated ancestry cluster. Study results and limitations: The later analysis indicated that the majority of CMV-associated TCR beta chains appeared HLA-restricted. Equally common other TCR beta chains were less clonally expanded than HLA-associated ones, a later analysis found. With high specificity and sensitivity, the classifier reportedly diagnosed cytomegalovirus status.

Remarks on this clone: No antigen is known for it.

CDR3 length equals 15 residues. Trimming pared 3 bases from V and 4 bases from J, leaving 13 bases between. CDR1 and CDR2 from the germline V gene are SGHAT and FQNNGV. Primers for the PCR totalled 60 Vbeta and 13 Jbeta. Here immunoSEQ multiplex PCR was the method, and the copy in TCRdb shows in-frame clones only, minus some. The sample lists over 150,000 clones; around 74% were seen once. The chain joins TRBV11-2 to TRBJ2-1, with D possibly TRBD1 on 6 matching bases. What was sequenced was PBMCs. The receptor was derived from a male donor in good health and CMV-seronegative. CDR3 in DNA: TGTGCCAGCAGCTTCGTAACGGGGACATACAATGAGCAGTTCTTC. As protein: CASSFVTGTYNEQFF.